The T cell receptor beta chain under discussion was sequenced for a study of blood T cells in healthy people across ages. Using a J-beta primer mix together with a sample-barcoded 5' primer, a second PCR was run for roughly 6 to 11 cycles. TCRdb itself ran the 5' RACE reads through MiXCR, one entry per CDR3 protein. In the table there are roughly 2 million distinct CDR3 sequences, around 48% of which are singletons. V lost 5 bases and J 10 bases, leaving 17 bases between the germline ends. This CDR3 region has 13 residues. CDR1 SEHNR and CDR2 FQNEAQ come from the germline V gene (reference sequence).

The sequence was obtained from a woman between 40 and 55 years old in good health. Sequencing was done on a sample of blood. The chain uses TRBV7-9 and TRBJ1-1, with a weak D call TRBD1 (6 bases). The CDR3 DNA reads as TGTGCCAGCAGCCAGGAAGGGGTAGGGGGAGCTTTCTTT. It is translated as CASSQEGVGGAFF.